This T cell receptor beta chain was sequenced for a study of blood T cell repertoires in COVID-19. Study context: Donors in the United States, Italy and Spain gave samples during acute or convalescent COVID-19. PBMCs, B-cell-depleted T cells, or T cells provided the cDNA or gDNA that made up the material.

Per the authors' pipeline: Estimates of nucleated cell counts were drawn from the amplification of reference gene primers. Sequenced by immunoSEQ multiplex PCR; TCRdb stores in-frame clones only, minus some. The V and J calls and clone size are taken from that table; D and trimming were inferred from the DNA. Among 260,000 or so clones listed, roughly 90% were seen once. The length of the CDR3 is 14 residues. Trimming removed 4 bases at V and 1 base at J, with 9 bases between. CDR1 is SGHVS and CDR2 is FNYEAQ in the germline V gene. The chain combines TRBV7-6 with TRBJ2-3; TRBD2 is a possible D gene (5 bases). This TCR came from a woman aged 30 to 39 with acute COVID-19. The material sequenced was PBMCs or T cells enriched from blood (not recorded which). DNA of the CDR3: TGTGCCAGCAGCTCAGCGAGGGGCACAGATACGCAGTATTTT. Its translation is CASSSARGTDTQYF.